This TCR beta chain was sequenced during a study of long-term antiretroviral therapy in people with HIV. Findings of the study overall: Pre-ART clonal expansions dominated every time point's repertoire. Blood sampling spanned 2004 to 2017, possibly under older ART regimens.

Trimming took off 4 bases at V and 1 base at J, with 11 bases between the two ends. CDR1 is SGDLS and CDR2 is YYNGEE in the germline V gene. The CDR3 is made up of 14 amino acids. Investigators performed immunoSEQ version v3.0 at survey level. The method was immunoSEQ multiplex PCR; TCRdb's version includes in-frame clones alone and lacks a portion of them. The repertoire holds tens of thousands of clones, with around 80% as singletons. Remarks on this clone: As yet, its antigen is unknown.

This chain joins TRBV9 and TRBJ2-5; possible D gene TRBD2, 6 bases. The material was unsorted PBMCs, obtained 0.8 years after starting antiretroviral therapy. The clonotype originates from a woman aged 18-29 years with HIV. The DNA of the CDR3 is TGTGCCAGCAGCTTAGTGGGAGGCCAAGAGACCCAGTACTTC. Its translation is CASSLVGGQETQYF. Supplemented by reference TRBV9 and TRBJ2-5, the full variable domain reads DSGVTQTPKHLITATGQRVTLRCSPRSGDLSVYWYQQSLDQGLQFLIQYYNGEERAKGNILERFSAQQFPDLHSELNLSSLELGDSALYFCASSLVGGQETQYFGPGTRLLVL.